This is a list of T cell receptor beta chains from one sample in a study of OX40 agonist ivuxolimab in advanced cancers. Clones were sequenced by immunoSEQ multiplex PCR, and TCRdb holds only the in-frame ones, with some missing. The sample includes approximately 50,000 clones, 80% of them seen just once. The sample was CD4+ or CD8+ T cells sorted from blood, taken in a trial of the OX40 agonist ivuxolimab. The receptor source for this set is an adult with an advanced solid tumor such as melanoma, head and neck, liver or kidney cancer. CDR3s include the opening cysteine and the closing phenylalanine or tryptophan. The D gene is left open where the match is weak. Expanded clones are given a class, and other clones once, few, many or no size at all.

V gene	D gene	J gene	clone size	CDR3 protein	CDR3 DNA
TRBV25-1	.	TRBJ2-1	.	CASSDPSWGSYNEQFF	TGTGCCAGCAGTGATCCTTCCTGGGGCTCCTACAATGAGCAGTTCTTC
TRBV7-9	.	TRBJ1-2	.	CASSLPSPGTPGYTF	TGTGCCAGCAGCTTACCCTCCCCGGGCACTCCTGGCTACACCTTC
TRBV13	.	TRBJ1-1	.	CASSLSPADTEAFF	TGTGCCAGCAGCTTGTCCCCGGCGGACACTGAAGCTTTCTTT
TRBV28	.	TRBJ1-6	.	CASSLHQDNSPLHF	TGTGCCAGCAGTTTACACCAGGATAATTCACCCCTCCACTTT
TRBV5-1	TRBD1	TRBJ2-1	.	CASYRGAGTYNEQFF	TGCGCCAGCTACAGGGGGGCGGGGACCTACAATGAGCAGTTCTTC
TRBV2	.	TRBJ2-1	.	CASDRDTFYNEQFF	TGTGCCAGCGACCGGGACACCTTCTACAATGAGCAGTTCTTC
TRBV7-6	TRBD1	TRBJ2-7	.	CASSSKPGQDSYEQYF	TGTGCCAGCAGCTCTAAACCGGGACAGGATTCCTACGAGCAGTACTTC
TRBV20-1	.	TRBJ2-7	.	CSAEPYEQYF	TGCAGTGCAGAGCCCTACGAGCAGTACTTC
TRBV9	.	TRBJ2-3	once	CASSVFGTSTDTQYF	TGTGCCAGCAGCGTCTTCGGGACTAGCACAGATACGCAGTATTTT
TRBV7-2	.	TRBJ2-1	once	CASSLPYNEQFF	TGTGCCAGCAGCCTACCCTACAATGAGCAGTTCTTC
TRBV19	TRBD2	TRBJ2-1	.	CASSILAGNPSSYNEQFF	TGTGCCAGTAGTATACTAGCGGGAAACCCCAGCTCCTACAATGAGCAGTTCTTC
TRBV27	TRBD1	TRBJ2-2	.	CASSLRRGLRRPGELFF	TGTGCCAGCAGTTTACGCAGGGGGCTTAGGAGACCGGGGGAGCTGTTTTTT
TRBV6-5	.	TRBJ2-3	.	CASGDSTDTQYF	TGTGCCAGCGGGGATAGCACAGATACGCAGTATTTT
TRBV18	.	TRBJ1-5	once	CASSPYFPGVSNQPQHF	TGTGCCAGCTCACCATACTTTCCGGGGGTAAGCAATCAGCCCCAGCATTTT
TRBV7-6	TRBD1	TRBJ2-1	.	CASSPQTGGYNEQFF	TGTGCCAGCAGCCCGCAGACAGGGGGCTACAATGAGCAGTTCTTC
TRBV7-2	TRBD1	TRBJ1-2	.	CASSLGRQGPPGYTF	TGTGCCAGCAGCTTAGGGCGACAGGGGCCCCCTGGCTACACCTTC
TRBV5-1	.	TRBJ2-7	.	CASSLGRGPADEQYF	TGCGCCAGCAGCTTAGGGCGGGGGCCCGCGGACGAGCAGTACTTC
TRBV14	.	TRBJ2-2	.	CASSQIRSTGNTGELFF	TGTGCCAGCAGCCAAATTAGGTCAACAGGGAACACCGGGGAGCTGTTTTTT
TRBV7-8	TRBD2	TRBJ2-5	few	CASSRASGQETQYF	TGTGCCAGCAGCCGAGCTAGCGGCCAAGAGACCCAGTACTTC
TRBV6-5	TRBD2	TRBJ2-5	.	CASRSHSGGQETQYF	TGTGCCAGCAGATCCCATAGCGGGGGCCAAGAGACCCAGTACTTC
TRBV7-8	.	TRBJ2-7	.	CASTQNSYRSYEQYF	TGTGCCAGCACTCAAAATTCTTACCGATCCTACGAGCAGTACTTC
TRBV5-1	TRBD2	TRBJ2-7	.	CASSTLTSGGTYEQYF	TGCGCCAGCAGCACCCTAACTAGCGGGGGGACCTACGAGCAGTACTTC
TRBV28	TRBD1	TRBJ1-2	.	CASSSTGLGYTF	TGTGCCAGCAGTTCGACAGGGTTAGGCTACACCTTC
TRBV7-9	.	TRBJ2-3	.	CASSLQVGVTDTQYF	TGTGCCAGCAGCTTACAGGTGGGAGTCACAGATACGCAGTATTTT
TRBV19	.	TRBJ1-1	once	CASSPRARDTEAFF	TGTGCCAGTAGTCCCAGGGCCAGGGACACTGAAGCTTTCTTT
TRBV9	TRBD1	TRBJ2-7	.	CASSATGDSYEQYF	TGTGCCAGCAGCGCAACAGGGGACTCCTACGAGCAGTACTTC
TRBV28	TRBD1	TRBJ2-3	.	CASSLPGQGSDTQYF	TGTGCCAGCAGTTTACCGGGACAGGGCTCAGATACGCAGTATTTT
TRBV28	.	TRBJ1-1	.	CASSDRRNTEAFF	TGTGCCAGCTCAGACAGGCGGAACACTGAAGCTTTCTTT
TRBV10-2	TRBD1	TRBJ1-5	.	CASRGQSNQPQHF	TGCGCCAGCCGGGGACAGAGCAATCAGCCCCAGCATTTT
TRBV5-5	TRBD2	TRBJ2-5	.	CASSLGLAKQETQYF	TGTGCCAGCAGCTTGGGACTAGCTAAACAAGAGACCCAGTACTTC
TRBV6-1	.	TRBJ1-2	.	CASSEQEPYGYTF	TGTGCCAGCAGTGAACAGGAACCCTATGGCTACACCTTC
TRBV5-4	.	TRBJ2-3	.	CASSFSSTTDTQYF	TGTGCCAGCAGCTTTTCTAGCACCACAGATACGCAGTATTTT
TRBV5-6	TRBD2	TRBJ2-3	.	CASSLGTSGRPSTDTQYF	TGTGCCAGCAGCCTCGGGACTAGCGGGAGGCCTAGCACAGATACGCAGTATTTT
TRBV19	.	TRBJ1-1	.	CASSIRRRENTEAFF	TGTGCCAGTAGTATACGCCGGAGGGAGAACACTGAAGCTTTCTTT
TRBV7-6	TRBD1	TRBJ2-3	.	CASSLAWNPGTGPDTQYF	TGTGCCAGCAGCTTAGCGTGGAACCCAGGGACAGGCCCAGATACGCAGTATTTT
TRBV7-2	.	TRBJ1-1	few	CASSLMGRTGGTEAFF	TGTGCCAGCAGCTTAATGGGGAGAACAGGCGGGACTGAAGCTTTCTTT
TRBV6-6	TRBD1	TRBJ1-2	.	CASSYSTGGGYGYTF	TGTGCCAGCAGTTACTCGACAGGGGGAGGCTATGGCTACACCTTC
TRBV5-4	TRBD2	TRBJ2-3	.	CASSRGLAGGTDTQYF	TGTGCCAGCAGCCGTGGACTAGCGGGAGGCACAGATACGCAGTATTTT
TRBV2	.	TRBJ2-3	.	CASSGAVRTDTQYF	TGTGCCAGCAGTGGCGCCGTTCGGACAGATACGCAGTATTTT
TRBV7-9	.	TRBJ1-1	.	CASSSTNTEAFF	TGTGCCAGCAGCTCGACGAACACTGAAGCTTTCTTT